This T cell receptor beta chain came from a study of CD8+ T cells in alopecia areata. Whole-study results and caveats: Alopecia totalis/universalis scalp especially showed more expanded CD8+ clones than normal scalp.

V trimming: 8 bases; J trimming: 2 bases; junction bases outside the gene matches: 8. Per the germline V gene, CDR1 is MNHEY and CDR2 is SMNVEV (reference sequence). CDR3 length equals 15 residues. Extraction of RNA preceded its reverse transcription into cDNA, which served as the sequencing template. Profiling relied on immunoSEQ multiplex PCR, and the TCRdb table lists in-frame clones only, not all of them. The sample has 130,000 to 150,000 clones; around 87% are singletons. As for this clone: No antigen is known for it.

The V and J genes are TRBV27 and TRBJ2-7; 11 bases agree with TRBD2. This sequence was found in a human donor with alopecia areata. Specimen: CD8+ T cells sorted from blood, collected at week 0. The CDR3 sequence is CASCAGTSGTYEQYF. DNA of the CDR3: TGTGCCAGCTGCGCCGGGACTAGCGGTACCTACGAGCAGTACTTC.